This is a list of T cell receptor beta chains from one sample in a study of a mutant IDH1 vaccine in newly diagnosed glioma. The repertoire was sequenced with immunoSEQ multiplex PCR; TCRdb's copy has only in-frame clones and lacks some. This sample has about 110,000 clones, with roughly 90% found just once. These receptors have no identified antigens. The sequencing used PBMCs, collected from a glioma patient whose treatment included an IDH1 peptide vaccine. These receptors originate from a woman in her fifties or sixties with glioma. The CDR3 runs from the conserved cysteine through the conserved F or W. The D gene is left open where the match is weak.

>TRBV6-1|.|TRBD1
CASSGAGTGTSSISYEQYF
>TRBV18|TRBJ2-7|TRBD2
CASSPTSGSSYEQYF
>TRBV27|TRBJ2-7|.
CASSFATEGEQYF
>TRBV12-5|TRBJ1-1|.
CASGLGSHLNTEAFF
>TRBV30|TRBJ1-1|.
CAWSVGTLSEAFF
>TRBV12-2|TRBJ2-7|.
CASRLVVSGLYEQYF
>TRBV28|TRBJ1-5|TRBD1
CASRGGDRDNQPQHF
>TRBV7-9|TRBJ2-7|.
CASSLDDRPLYEQYF
>TRBV9|TRBJ2-1|.
CASSVEGGGLTFSYNEQFF
>TRBV4-1|TRBJ2-7|TRBD1
CASSPPGQGYEQYF
>TRBV4-1|TRBJ2-7|TRBD1
CASSQTGGEHYEQYF
>TRBV27|TRBJ2-1|.
CASSSTGRAYNEQFF
>TRBV9|TRBJ2-7|.
CASSTGTVNEQYF
>TRBV29-1|TRBJ2-5|TRBD2
CSCGRGAAETQYF
>TRBV5-1|TRBJ2-7|.
CASSLEAPSYEQYF
>TRBV9|TRBJ2-7|TRBD2
CASSREGTIGEQYF
>TRBV11-3|TRBJ2-5|TRBD1
CASSPGQGAQETQYF
>TRBV7-9|TRBJ1-2|.
CASSSPGDPSGYTF
>TRBV10-3|TRBJ1-2|.
CAISEGSYGYTF
>TRBV7-3|TRBJ2-5|.
CASSSGFLGEETQYF
>TRBV7-9|TRBJ1-2|TRBD1
CASTRVGTGGRDGYTF
>TRBV7-3|TRBJ2-6|.
CASSPVGGAGANVLTF
>TRBV5-1|TRBJ2-5|TRBD2
CASSLVAGGQETQYF
>TRBV7-8|TRBJ1-6|.
CASSFRGPSPLHF
>TRBV19|TRBJ1-5|.
CASGTAETRQPQHF
>TRBV7-9|TRBJ2-2|TRBD1
CASSLGQVAGELFF
>TRBV5-1|TRBJ1-2|.
CASSDTHYGYTF
>TRBV19|TRBJ1-2|TRBD1
CASTPGQAHYGYTF
>TRBV10-2|TRBJ1-1|TRBD1
CASSQGLGQGKGTEAFF
>TRBV7-9|TRBJ1-2|.
CASSLVTGLYGYTF
>TRBV19|TRBJ1-6|TRBD1
CASRDRARSPLHF
>TRBV5-1|.|.
CASSLGPGALEQYF
>TRBV7-9|TRBJ2-2|TRBD1
CASVGDRGENTGELFF
>TRBV28|TRBJ2-7|.
CASGSGAYEQYF
>TRBV5-4|TRBJ1-1|.
CASSLRTKNTEAFF
>TRBV11-2|TRBJ2-2|.
CASRPTGRELFF
>TRBV7-9|TRBJ1-6|TRBD1
CASSSGQGRSSPLHF
>TRBV6-6|TRBJ2-7|TRBD2
CASSSPGLASYEQYF
>TRBV6-6|TRBJ1-4|TRBD1
CASSYLGTVNEKLFF
>TRBV15|TRBJ1-1|TRBD1
CATSRERDSHPAEAFF
>TRBV29-1|TRBJ1-1|.
CSVLGGENTEAFF
>TRBV6-6|TRBJ2-1|.
CASNRAVEGNEQFF
>TRBV2|TRBJ2-1|TRBD2
CASSQPLGTSHNEQFF
>TRBV9|TRBJ2-3|TRBD2
CASSGRTDTQYF
>TRBV2|TRBJ1-6|TRBD1
CASSLDRGKNSPLHF
>TRBV6-4|TRBJ1-5|.
CASSDRDQQPQHF
>TRBV13|TRBJ2-1|.
CASSLWGGSNEQFF
>TRBV7-3|TRBJ1-1|TRBD1
CASSLTGVSTEAFF
>TRBV29-1|TRBJ1-2|TRBD1
CSFGTAQRYGYTF
>TRBV16|TRBJ1-1|.
CASRLGVNTEAFF
>TRBV5-6|TRBJ1-5|TRBD1
CASSAGTVPDQPQHF
>TRBV5-4|TRBJ2-5|.
CASSTQGRETQYF
>TRBV4-1|TRBJ2-3|TRBD2
CASSQDRGTSGRTTDTQYF